Following are 2 T cell receptor beta chains from one sample sequenced in a study of T cells in Graves' hyperthyroidism and ophthalmopathy. What was amplified from RNA transcripts were TCR beta CDR3 regions. HTBI primers were the set used in a first-round RT-PCR of the TCR CDR3. TCRdb reprocessed the multiplex PCR reads via MiXCR and lists one record per CDR3 protein. The sample consists of 340,000 or so distinct CDR3 sequences, approximately 17% of them appearing once. Sequencing used blood. These receptors all stem from a man aged 30 to 39 with Graves' hyperthyroidism.

This clonotype was counted ten times or more. The chain is built from TRBV5-1 and TRBJ1-2; the D gene is possibly TRBD1 (6 bases). Germline assignment: CDR1 SGHRS and CDR2 YFSETQ. The CDR3 consists of 14 residues. Trimming pared 0 bases from V and 3 bases from J, leaving 9 bases between. The CDR3 sequence is CASSLGQVDYGYTF. The DNA for the CDR3 is TGCGCCAGCAGCTTGGGACAGGTTGACTATGGCTACACCTTC.

This chain connects TRBV7-9 to TRBJ2-3, with a possible D match to TRBD2 (5 bases). Germline assignment: CDR1 SEHNR and CDR2 FQNEAQ (reference sequence). The CDR3 extends over 17 amino acids. Trimming took off 1 base at V and 2 bases at J, with 16 bases between the two ends. The CDR3 sequence is CASSLGFGVLHTDTQYF. In nucleotides, the CDR3 is TGTGCCAGCAGCTTAGGGTTCGGGGTCTTACACACAGATACGCAGTATTTT.